Listed below are T cell receptor beta chains from one sample, sequenced in a study of OX40 agonist ivuxolimab in advanced cancers. Sequenced by immunoSEQ multiplex PCR; TCRdb stores in-frame clones only, minus some. The table has tens of thousands of clones, 85% to 95% seen once. The source was CD4+ or CD8+ T cells sorted from blood, collected in a trial of the OX40 agonist ivuxolimab. Every receptor here comes from an adult with an advanced solid tumor such as melanoma, head and neck, liver or kidney cancer. Both conserved end residues are part of each CDR3. The order of the fields is CDR3 protein, CDR3 DNA, clone size, J gene, D gene, V gene. A D gene is named only where the DNA matches it firmly. Clone size appears in some rows only: once, few, many, or a class for an expanded clone.

cdr3_aa: CASSEYGGEGEKLFF
cdr3_nt: TGCGCCAGCAGTGAGTACGGGGGGGAGGGTGAAAAACTGTTTTTT
clone_size: -
j_call: TRBJ1-4
d_call: -
v_call: TRBV10-1

cdr3_aa: CASSEQSSGSLDNEQFF
cdr3_nt: TGCGCCAGCAGTGAGCAGTCTAGCGGGAGCCTCGACAATGAGCAGTTCTTC
clone_size: -
j_call: TRBJ2-1
d_call: TRBD2
v_call: TRBV10-1

cdr3_aa: CSVEGGESSYEQYF
cdr3_nt: TGCAGCGTTGAAGGTGGAGAGAGCTCCTACGAGCAGTACTTC
clone_size: -
j_call: TRBJ2-7
d_call: -
v_call: TRBV29-1

cdr3_aa: CASSPPIRQETQYF
cdr3_nt: TGTGCCAGCAGCCCCCCGATCCGGCAAGAGACCCAGTACTTC
clone_size: -
j_call: TRBJ2-5
d_call: -
v_call: TRBV28

cdr3_aa: CASSLLGLDLNTEAFF
cdr3_nt: TGTGCCAGCAGTTTACTCGGATTGGACCTGAACACTGAAGCTTTCTTT
clone_size: -
j_call: TRBJ1-1
d_call: -
v_call: TRBV28

cdr3_aa: CASRAGPGDTEAFF
cdr3_nt: TGTGCCAGCAGGGCTGGCCCTGGGGACACTGAAGCTTTCTTT
clone_size: -
j_call: TRBJ1-1
d_call: -
v_call: TRBV6-1

cdr3_aa: CASSGDNEQFF
cdr3_nt: TGTGCCAGCAGTGGAGACAATGAGCAGTTCTTC
clone_size: -
j_call: TRBJ2-1
d_call: -
v_call: TRBV6-5

cdr3_aa: CATSRVGLEREFTDTQYF
cdr3_nt: TGTGCCACCAGCAGAGTCGGGTTGGAGCGGGAATTCACAGATACGCAGTATTTT
clone_size: few
j_call: TRBJ2-3
d_call: TRBD2
v_call: TRBV15

cdr3_aa: CSVEIPRTATGNEQFF
cdr3_nt: TGCAGCGTTGAAATTCCGAGAACGGCGACGGGGAATGAGCAGTTCTTC
clone_size: once
j_call: TRBJ2-1
d_call: -
v_call: TRBV29-1

cdr3_aa: CASSFVGNTEAFF
cdr3_nt: TGTGCCAGCAGTTTCGTCGGGAACACTGAAGCTTTCTTT
clone_size: -
j_call: TRBJ1-1
d_call: -
v_call: TRBV27

cdr3_aa: CASRGAGGPKDTQYF
cdr3_nt: TGTGCCAGCAGGGGAGCGGGAGGGCCGAAAGATACGCAGTATTTT
clone_size: -
j_call: TRBJ2-3
d_call: TRBD2
v_call: TRBV25-1

cdr3_aa: CAWSDGGQPQHF
cdr3_nt: TGTGCCTGGAGTGACGGGGGACAGCCCCAGCATTTT
clone_size: -
j_call: TRBJ1-5
d_call: -
v_call: TRBV30

cdr3_aa: CSVGGGGSNQPQHF
cdr3_nt: TGCAGCGTGGGGGGTGGAGGGAGCAATCAGCCCCAGCATTTT
clone_size: -
j_call: TRBJ1-5
d_call: -
v_call: TRBV29-1

cdr3_aa: CARRGLSTEAFF
cdr3_nt: TGTGCCAGAAGGGGCCTGTCCACTGAAGCTTTCTTT
clone_size: once
j_call: TRBJ1-1
d_call: -
v_call: TRBV7-3

cdr3_aa: CASSHDKRGGETQYF
cdr3_nt: TGTGCCAGCAGCCATGATAAACGAGGTGGAGAGACCCAGTACTTC
clone_size: -
j_call: TRBJ2-5
d_call: -
v_call: TRBV14

cdr3_aa: CASRGETQYF
cdr3_nt: TGTGCCAGCAGGGGAGAGACCCAGTACTTC
clone_size: -
j_call: TRBJ2-5
d_call: -
v_call: TRBV6-1

cdr3_aa: CASSYSQGATEAFF
cdr3_nt: TGTGCCAGCAGTTACTCACAAGGGGCCACTGAAGCTTTCTTT
clone_size: -
j_call: TRBJ1-1
d_call: -
v_call: TRBV6-6

cdr3_aa: CASKGDGTYEQYF
cdr3_nt: TGTGCCAGCAAGGGGGACGGGACCTACGAGCAGTACTTC
clone_size: few
j_call: TRBJ2-7
d_call: -
v_call: TRBV27

cdr3_aa: CASSPRSQETQYF
cdr3_nt: TGCGCCAGCAGCCCCCGCAGCCAAGAGACCCAGTACTTC
clone_size: -
j_call: TRBJ2-5
d_call: -
v_call: TRBV4-1

cdr3_aa: CASSERRFSGANVLTF
cdr3_nt: TGTGCCAGCAGTGAACGTAGGTTCTCTGGGGCCAACGTCCTGACTTTC
clone_size: -
j_call: TRBJ2-6
d_call: -
v_call: TRBV2

cdr3_aa: CARSFSETQYF
cdr3_nt: TGCGCCAGAAGCTTCTCGGAGACCCAGTACTTC
clone_size: -
j_call: TRBJ2-5
d_call: -
v_call: TRBV5-1

cdr3_aa: CASSYSASGMYEQYF
cdr3_nt: TGTGCCAGCAGTTACTCGGCTAGCGGGATGTACGAGCAGTACTTC
clone_size: -
j_call: TRBJ2-7
d_call: TRBD2
v_call: TRBV6-5

cdr3_aa: CASSLEGQGTNLFF
cdr3_nt: TGTGCCAGCAGCTTGGAAGGACAGGGGACCAACCTGTTTTTT
clone_size: -
j_call: TRBJ1-4
d_call: TRBD1
v_call: TRBV5-5

cdr3_aa: CASSHRGVDQPQHF
cdr3_nt: TGTGCCAGCAGCCACAGGGGTGTCGATCAGCCCCAGCATTTT
clone_size: -
j_call: TRBJ1-5
d_call: TRBD1
v_call: TRBV28

cdr3_aa: CASSPTVVYEQYF
cdr3_nt: TGTGCCAGCAGTCCGACAGTGGTCTACGAGCAGTACTTC
clone_size: few
j_call: TRBJ2-7
d_call: -
v_call: TRBV28

cdr3_aa: CASSLFGTSVVHEQFF
cdr3_nt: TGTGCCAGCAGTTTGTTTGGGACTAGCGTGGTGCATGAGCAGTTCTTC
clone_size: -
j_call: TRBJ2-1
d_call: TRBD2
v_call: TRBV27

cdr3_aa: CASSPGLAGVAGELFF
cdr3_nt: TGTGCCAGTAGTCCGGGACTAGCGGGAGTAGCCGGGGAGCTGTTTTTT
clone_size: -
j_call: TRBJ2-2
d_call: TRBD2
v_call: TRBV19

cdr3_aa: CASRPGGLATYNEQFF
cdr3_nt: TGTGCCAGCAGGCCGGGTGGGCTAGCGACCTACAATGAGCAGTTCTTC
clone_size: -
j_call: TRBJ2-1
d_call: -
v_call: TRBV27

cdr3_aa: CASTPPERLYNEQFF
cdr3_nt: TGTGCCAGCACCCCCCCCGAGCGGCTATACAATGAGCAGTTCTTC
clone_size: -
j_call: TRBJ2-1
d_call: -
v_call: TRBV7-9

cdr3_aa: CASSEQPNEKLFF
cdr3_nt: TGTGCCAGCAGTGAGCAGCCTAATGAAAAACTGTTTTTT
clone_size: -
j_call: TRBJ1-4
d_call: -
v_call: TRBV2

cdr3_aa: CASSVRLAYGYTF
cdr3_nt: TGTGCCAGCAGCGTACGGCTCGCCTATGGCTACACCTTC
clone_size: once
j_call: TRBJ1-2
d_call: -
v_call: TRBV9

cdr3_aa: CASSFQTNTGELFF
cdr3_nt: TGTGCCAGCAGTTTCCAAACGAACACCGGGGAGCTGTTTTTT
clone_size: -
j_call: TRBJ2-2
d_call: -
v_call: TRBV27

cdr3_aa: CASSLGGIVAYEQYF
cdr3_nt: TGCGCCAGCAGCTTGGGAGGTATTGTCGCCTACGAGCAGTACTTC
clone_size: -
j_call: TRBJ2-7
d_call: -
v_call: TRBV5-1

cdr3_aa: CASSGTVSTGELFF
cdr3_nt: TGCGCCAGCAGCGGGACCGTGAGCACCGGGGAGCTGTTTTTT
clone_size: once
j_call: TRBJ2-2
d_call: -
v_call: TRBV5-1

cdr3_aa: CASSLQPIHRNEQFF
cdr3_nt: TGTGCCAGCAGTTTACAGCCAATTCATAGGAATGAGCAGTTCTTC
clone_size: once
j_call: TRBJ2-1
d_call: -
v_call: TRBV28

cdr3_aa: CASSMWGAEEKLFF
cdr3_nt: TGTGCCAGTAGTATGTGGGGGGCTGAAGAAAAACTGTTTTTT
clone_size: -
j_call: TRBJ1-4
d_call: -
v_call: TRBV19

cdr3_aa: CASRLGGQGRAEQYF
cdr3_nt: TGTGCCAGCAGACTGGGCGGACAGGGGCGTGCTGAGCAGTACTTC
clone_size: -
j_call: TRBJ2-7
d_call: TRBD1
v_call: TRBV13

cdr3_aa: CASSQEERSTDTQYF
cdr3_nt: TGTGCCAGCAGCCAGGAGGAGCGCTCCACAGATACGCAGTATTTT
clone_size: -
j_call: TRBJ2-3
d_call: -
v_call: TRBV7-2

cdr3_aa: CASTWAASYNEQFF
cdr3_nt: TGTGCCAGCACATGGGCGGCGTCCTACAATGAGCAGTTCTTC
clone_size: -
j_call: TRBJ2-1
d_call: -
v_call: TRBV2

cdr3_aa: CASSPGWGSAYEQYF
cdr3_nt: TGTGCCAGCAGTCCGGGGTGGGGGTCTGCCTACGAGCAGTACTTC
clone_size: once
j_call: TRBJ2-7
d_call: -
v_call: TRBV7-9

cdr3_aa: CAISEEGAISYGYTF
cdr3_nt: TGTGCCATCAGTGAGGAGGGGGCTATAAGCTATGGCTACACCTTC
clone_size: -
j_call: TRBJ1-2
d_call: TRBD1
v_call: TRBV10-3

cdr3_aa: CASSPGKRGHNEQFF
cdr3_nt: TGCGCCAGCAGCCCCGGGAAGCGGGGGCACAATGAGCAGTTCTTC
clone_size: -
j_call: TRBJ2-1
d_call: TRBD2
v_call: TRBV10-1

cdr3_aa: CASSVARFSSYNEQFF
cdr3_nt: TGTGCCAGCAGTGTCGCGCGGTTTAGCTCCTACAATGAGCAGTTCTTC
clone_size: -
j_call: TRBJ2-1
d_call: -
v_call: TRBV2

cdr3_aa: CASMAGSGANVLTF
cdr3_nt: TGTGCCAGCATGGCGGGCTCTGGGGCCAACGTCCTGACTTTC
clone_size: -
j_call: TRBJ2-6
d_call: -
v_call: TRBV9

cdr3_aa: CASRLGTSGYEQFF
cdr3_nt: TGTGCCAGCAGACTAGGGACTAGCGGGTATGAGCAGTTCTTC
clone_size: -
j_call: TRBJ2-1
d_call: TRBD2
v_call: TRBV6-5

cdr3_aa: CASSLLGSSYEQYF
cdr3_nt: TGTGCCAGCAGCTTACTCGGAAGCTCCTACGAGCAGTACTTC
clone_size: -
j_call: TRBJ2-7
d_call: -
v_call: TRBV7-8

cdr3_aa: CASSSQPGGGRGSEQFF
cdr3_nt: TGTGCCAGCAGCTCCCAGCCCGGAGGCGGGAGGGGGAGTGAGCAGTTCTTC
clone_size: -
j_call: TRBJ2-1
d_call: TRBD2
v_call: TRBV13

cdr3_aa: CASSPSYNYEQYF
cdr3_nt: TGTGCCAGCAGTCCTTCCTACAACTACGAGCAGTACTTC
clone_size: -
j_call: TRBJ2-7
d_call: -
v_call: TRBV27

cdr3_aa: CASSGSSYEQYF
cdr3_nt: TGTGCCAGCAGTGGCAGCTCCTACGAGCAGTACTTC
clone_size: -
j_call: TRBJ2-7
d_call: -
v_call: TRBV6-1

cdr3_aa: CASSPTGKNEQYF
cdr3_nt: TGTGCCAGCAGCCCGACAGGGAAGAACGAGCAGTACTTC
clone_size: -
j_call: TRBJ2-7
d_call: TRBD1
v_call: TRBV27

cdr3_aa: CASIAPDREDTGELFF
cdr3_nt: TGTGCCAGCATCGCTCCGGACAGGGAGGACACCGGGGAGCTGTTTTTT
clone_size: -
j_call: TRBJ2-2
d_call: TRBD1
v_call: TRBV28

cdr3_aa: CASSLRTIETQGTYEQYF
cdr3_nt: TGTGCCAGCAGCTTACGTACCATAGAGACCCAGGGGACCTACGAGCAGTACTTC
clone_size: -
j_call: TRBJ2-7
d_call: -
v_call: TRBV11-2

cdr3_aa: CASSLFFRDSPLGETQYF
cdr3_nt: TGCGCCAGCAGCTTATTTTTTCGAGACAGTCCCCTCGGGGAGACCCAGTACTTC
clone_size: -
j_call: TRBJ2-5
d_call: -
v_call: TRBV5-1

cdr3_aa: CASSLGTFGPGELFF
cdr3_nt: TGTGCCAGCAGTTTAGGGACATTCGGCCCCGGGGAGCTGTTTTTT
clone_size: -
j_call: TRBJ2-2
d_call: -
v_call: TRBV27

cdr3_aa: CASSSRFMRDSYYNEQFF
cdr3_nt: TGTGCCAGCAGCTCAAGGTTTATGCGGGACTCGTACTACAATGAGCAGTTCTTC
clone_size: once
j_call: TRBJ2-1
d_call: -
v_call: TRBV11-2

cdr3_aa: CASRGQTYNEQFF
cdr3_nt: TGTGCCAGCAGAGGACAGACCTACAATGAGCAGTTCTTC
clone_size: -
j_call: TRBJ2-1
d_call: -
v_call: TRBV28

cdr3_aa: CATSRDSLAGGADTQYF
cdr3_nt: TGTGCCACCAGCAGAGATAGTCTAGCGGGAGGCGCAGATACGCAGTATTTT
clone_size: -
j_call: TRBJ2-3
d_call: TRBD2
v_call: TRBV15